The 28 T cell receptor beta chains presented below share a single source sample, sequenced in a study of circulating tumor DNA in untreated peripheral T-cell lymphoma. TCRdb's table, derived via immunoSEQ multiplex PCR, lists solely in-frame clones and lacks some. Of 5,000 to 6,000 clones in the sample, approximately 70% are singletons; the top ten hold around 47%. Sequencing input: tumor tissue. Receptors originate from a human donor with peripheral T-cell lymphoma.

The sample holds one count of this clone. The chain has TRBV11-3 and TRBJ1-3; possibly TRBD1 for D (5 bases). Trimming took 1 base from V and 4 from J, leaving 8 bases between them. Per germline, CDR1 SGHNT and CDR2 YENEEA. The CDR3 sequence is 14 residues long. CDR3: CASSLGGKGNTIYF. The CDR3 DNA is TGTGCCAGCAGCTTAGGGGGGAAAGGAAACACCATATATTTT.

This chain joins TRBV29-1 and TRBJ2-7; maybe TRBD1 (6 bases). Trimming removed 6 bases at V and 6 bases at J, with 18 bases between. The CDR3 consists of 13 residues. Germline V gene data show CDR1 as SQVTM and CDR2 as ANQGSEA. The CDR3 bases are TGCAGCGTGGGGGCGGCCGATACGTCCGAGCAGTACTTC. This encodes CSVGAADTSEQYF.

The sample holds one count of this clone. The J gene is TRBJ1-1, the V gene TRBV7-1, with D perhaps matching TRBD1 (6 bases). TRBV7-1 is filed as an ORF, its function uncertain. The CDR3 is made up of 13 amino acids. V was clipped by 7 bases and J by 0 bases, with 9 bases between them. CDR3 nucleotide sequence: TGTGCCAGCAAAGGACAGATGAACACTGAAGCTTTCTTT. Translated, it gives CASKGQMNTEAFF.

The rearrangement joins TRBV9 to TRBJ2-5; no reliable D call. The CDR3 contains 13 residues. V was clipped by 3 bases and J by 2 bases, with 8 bases between them. Germline V gene sequence: CDR1 SGDLS, CDR2 YYNGEE. As DNA, the CDR3 is TGTGCCAGCAGCGGGGCTCCACAAGAGACCCAGTACTTC. As protein: CASSGAPQETQYF. The full variable domain, with the rest looked up from reference TRBV9 and TRBJ2-5, is DSGVTQTPKHLITATGQRVTLRCSPRSGDLSVYWYQQSLDQGLQFLIQYYNGEERAKGNILERFSAQQFPDLHSELNLSSLELGDSALYFCASSGAPQETQYFGPGTRLLVL.

The CDR3 is CSVGTGYDEQYF. The CDR3 DNA is TGCAGCGTTGGGACAGGGTATGACGAGCAGTACTTC. The chain has TRBV29-1 and TRBJ2-7; 8 bases align to TRBD1. Looked up from germline, CDR1 is SQVTM and CDR2 is ANQGSEA. The CDR3 is 12 amino acids. The junction had 4 bases not matched to a gene; V was cut back by 4 bases and J by 5 bases.

The chain uses TRBV5-1 and TRBJ2-1; 10 nucleotides match TRBD2. The CDR3 length is 15 residues. Losses at the gene ends were 4 bases for V and 10 bases for J; bases not matched to a gene: 11. Germline V gene data show CDR1 as SGHRS and CDR2 as YFSETQ. The CDR3 here is CASSQGLALEGEQFF. In DNA, the CDR3 is TGCGCCAGCAGCCAGGGACTAGCGCTAGAGGGGGAGCAGTTCTTC.

The chain has TRBV29-1 and TRBJ2-3; D remains ambiguous. This CDR3 has 13 residues. The V end was cut by 4 bases, the J end by 5 bases, with 13 bases between. The germline CDR1 and CDR2 sequences are SQVTM and ANQGSEA. The CDR3 protein is CSVGGSPQDTQYF. CDR3 bases: TGCAGCGTTGGGGGATCCCCCCAAGATACGCAGTATTTT.

CDR3 DNA sequence: TGTGCCAGCAGTTACCCCGGAGCCGGGACGGTGGGTGAAAAACTGTTTTTT. It encodes CASSYPGAGTVGEKLFF. This chain uses TRBV6-8 with TRBJ1-4, with D possibly matching TRBD1 (5 bases). V lost 2 bases, J lost 7 bases, and 20 bases lay in between. From germline, CDR1 is MNHGY and CDR2 SAAAGT. This CDR3 has 17 amino acids.

This chain links TRBV19 with TRBJ2-5, with 8 positions matching TRBD2. CDR3 size: 17 residues. Per germline, CDR1 LNHDA and CDR2 SQIVND (reference sequence). V was pared by 3 bases and J by 1 base, with 10 bases of the junction left unmatched. The CDR3 sequence: CASSIGGGGGTQETQYF. The CDR3 nucleotides are TGTGCCAGTAGTATTGGGGGAGGCGGGGGGACCCAAGAGACCCAGTACTTC.

The V call is TRBV6-9, the J call TRBJ2-6; D remains ambiguous. CDR1 and CDR2 from the germline V gene are MNHGY and SVAAGI. The CDR3 length is 11 residues. Trimming pared 5 bases from V and 6 bases from J, leaving 2 bases between. As DNA, the CDR3 is TGTGCCAGCAGTGTGGCCAACGTCCTGACTTTC. Protein product: CASSVANVLTF.

The V and J genes are TRBV11-3 and TRBJ2-5, with D perhaps being TRBD1 or TRBD2 (6 bases each). The CDR3 spans 14 residues. V lost 6 bases, J lost 2 bases, and 13 bases lay in between. Germline-derived CDR1 and CDR2 are SGHNT and YENEEA. The CDR3 here is CASSLRGDQETQYF. CDR3 DNA: TGTGCCAGCAGTTTAAGGGGGGATCAAGAGACCCAGTACTTC.

J is TRBJ2-5 and V is TRBV28; 9 bases line up with TRBD1. V dropped 2 bases and J dropped 4; count of bases not matched to a gene: 5. The germline V gene encodes CDR1 MDHEN and CDR2 SYDVKM. The CDR3 is 15 amino acids. For the CDR3, the DNA is TGTGCCAGCAGTTTAGCGGGACAGGGTAGAGAGACCCAGTACTTC. This encodes CASSLAGQGRETQYF. The variable domain in full, completed from reference TRBV28 and TRBJ2-5, reads DVKVTQSSRYLVKRTGEKVFLECVQDMDHENMFWYRQDPGLGLRLIYFSYDVKMKEKGDIPEGYSVSREKKERFSLILESASTNQTSMYLCASSLAGQGRETQYFGPGTRLLVL.

The J gene is TRBJ2-1, the V gene TRBV19; 7 bases align to TRBD2. The germline CDR1 and CDR2 sequences are LNHDA and SQIVND (reference sequence). Trimming took 5 bases from V and 15 from J; bases not matched to a gene: 7. There are 11 residues in the CDR3. The CDR3 here is CASSLGLVPFF. DNA of the CDR3: TGTGCCAGTAGTCTCGGACTAGTGCCGTTCTTC.

The chain recombines TRBV11-3 with TRBJ2-3; a weak D match, TRBD2 (6 bases). Germline CDR1 and CDR2: SGHNT and YENEEA. Between the trimmed V and J ends, which lost 3 bases and 6 bases, there was a span of 16 bases. This CDR3 comprises 15 residues. CDR3 sequence (DNA): TGTGCCAGCAGCTTTGGTGGAGGGCCAGGGGATACGCAGTATTTT. Translating gives CASSFGGGPGDTQYF. Using reference TRBV11-3 and TRBJ2-3 for the parts outside the CDR3, the full variable domain is EAGVVQSPRYKIIEKKQPVAFWCNPISGHNTLYWYLQNLGQGPELLIRYENEEAVDDSQLPKDRFSAERLKGVDSTLKIQPAELGDSAVYLCASSFGGGPGDTQYFGPGTRLTVL.

In this sample, this clone turned up a few times. V gene TRBV18 combines with J gene TRBJ2-2; D is uncertain. This CDR3 contains 14 residues. Germline V gene data show CDR1 as KGHSH and CDR2 as LQKENI. The ends were cut back, 0 bases at V and 9 bases at J, with 11 bases in the middle. Here the CDR3 reads CASSPPASDWELFF. CDR3 coding DNA: TGTGCCAGCTCACCACCTGCCAGTGACTGGGAGCTGTTTTTT. Looking up the rest from reference TRBV18 and TRBJ2-2 gives the full variable domain: NAGVMQNPRHLVRRRGQEARLRCSPMKGHSHVYWYRQLPEEGLKFMVYLQKENIIDESGMPKERFSAEFPKEGPSILRIQQVVRGDSAAYFCASSPPASDWELFFGEGSRLTVL.

This clone was picked up a small number of times. The rearrangement joins TRBV12-1 to TRBJ2-3. TRBV12-1 counts as a pseudogene. The CDR3 is 14 residues long. The CDR3 here is CASCDGIGTDTQYF. In nucleotides, the CDR3 is TGTGCCAGCTGCGACGGTATAGGCACAGATACGCAGTATTTT.

In its sample, this clone was seen once. Here the CDR3 reads CASSLGGMTSGSGTQYF. The CDR3 coding sequence is TGCGCCAGCAGCTTGGGTGGAATGACTAGCGGGAGTGGTACGCAGTATTTT. This chain links TRBV5-1 with TRBJ2-3; 12 nucleotides match TRBD2. J lost 8 bases, V lost 0 bases, and 10 bases had no gene match. Germline V lookup: CDR1 SGHRS, CDR2 YFSETQ. The CDR3 contains 17 residues.

The rearrangement uses TRBV6-8 and TRBJ2-7, with D hard to call. The V gene lost 10 bases and the J gene lost 0 bases, with 13 bases spanning the gap. The CDR3 loop spans 13 amino acids. Germline V gene sequence: CDR1 MNHGY, CDR2 SAAAGT. For the CDR3, the DNA is TGTGCCACCCACCGGACGGACTCCTACGAGCAGTACTTC. It codes for CATHRTDSYEQYF.

The chain carries TRBV9 and TRBJ2-3; TRBD2 agrees at 12 bases. CDR3 size: 16 residues. Trimming took 0 bases from V and 2 from J; bases not matched to a gene: 1. Per the germline V gene, CDR1 is SGDLS and CDR2 is YYNGEE. CDR3 loop: CASSVGTSGATDTQYF. Here the CDR3 DNA reads TGTGCCAGCAGCGTAGGGACTAGCGGGGCCACAGATACGCAGTATTTT.

This clone was found a few times. This chain uses TRBV12-5 with TRBJ2-3; unclear D gene. Between the trimmed V and J ends, which lost 5 bases and 0 bases, there was a span of 6 bases. The V gene's germline CDR1 is LGHNT and CDR2 FRNRAP. The CDR3 spans 13 residues. As DNA, the CDR3 is TGTGCTAGTGGTCAAATTAGCACAGATACGCAGTATTTT. Residues: CASGQISTDTQYF. Filled out from reference TRBV12-5 and TRBJ2-3, the complete variable domain reads DARVTQTPRHKVTEMGQEVTMRCQPILGHNTVFWYRQTMMQGLELLAYFRNRAPLDDSGMPKDRFSAEMPDATLATLKIQPSEPRDSAVYFCASGQISTDTQYFGPGTRLTVL.

In its sample, this clone was seen a few times. The chain carries TRBV6-8 and TRBJ2-7; D not certain. V dropped 0 bases and J dropped 0 bases, with 12 bases sitting between them. Germline V gives CDR1 MNHGY, CDR2 SAAAGT. The CDR3 is 16 amino acids. CDR3 in DNA: TGTGCCAGCAGTTACTCCGCCCAGCAGGTCTCCTACGAGCAGTACTTC. Encoded protein: CASSYSAQQVSYEQYF.

The rearrangement uses TRBV29-1 and TRBJ2-3, with 7 bases aligning to TRBD2. The germline V gene has CDR1 SQVTM and CDR2 ANQGSEA. V shed 7 bases, J shed 8 bases, and the junction held 12 bases outside the gene matches. The CDR3 totals 13 residues. The CDR3 region is CSAPAGEGSTQYF. As DNA, the CDR3 is TGCAGCGCGCCGGCGGGAGAGGGTAGTACGCAGTATTTT.

The J gene is TRBJ1-5, the V gene TRBV12-5; no firm D call. This CDR3 has 13 amino acids. The V end lost 8 bases, the J end lost 5 bases, and 13 bases lay between the germline ends. Germline V gene lookup returns CDR1 LGHNT and CDR2 FRNRAP. The CDR3 protein is CASTQLMDQPQHF. CDR3 DNA: TGTGCTAGTACACAGTTGATGGATCAGCCCCAGCATTTT.

Comment on this clone: At one of its ends the junction is not consistent with the germline gene, which may arise from a read error. The DNA of the CDR3 is TGCAGCGTGATAAGGACAGGGGTGGAAGAGACCCAATACTTC. Amino acids: CSVIRTGVEETQYF. The J gene is TRBJ2-5, the V gene TRBV29-1; 9 bases fit TRBD1. The CDR3 consists of 14 residues. The V gene's germline CDR1 is SQVTM and CDR2 ANQGSEA.

V gene TRBV6-8 combines with J gene TRBJ2-1; TRBD1 matches at 7 bases. This CDR3 comprises 13 residues. The V gene end was trimmed by 10 bases and the J gene end by 5 bases; junction bases not matched to a gene: 8. Looked up from germline, CDR1 is MNHGY and CDR2 is SAAAGT. CDR3 sequence: CAINRGADNEQFF. The DNA for the CDR3 is TGTGCCATCAACAGGGGAGCAGACAATGAGCAGTTCTTC.

V is TRBV6-8 and J is TRBJ1-3; D is perhaps TRBD1 (5 bases). The CDR3 sequence is 14 residues long. The germline CDR1 and CDR2 sequences are MNHGY and SAAAGT. Trimming took off 5 bases at V and 1 base at J, with 9 bases between the two ends. The CDR3 sequence: CASSAGSSGNTIYF. The CDR3 DNA is TGTGCCAGCAGTGCAGGGAGTTCTGGAAACACCATATATTTT.

V is TRBV29-1 and J is TRBJ2-7; tentative D call: TRBD1 (6 bases). Germline CDR1 SQVTM, CDR2 ANQGSEA. CDR3 length: 14 residues. The V end lost 4 bases, the J end lost 6 bases, and 19 bases lay between the germline ends. The CDR3 coding sequence is TGCAGCGTTGCTGGGACATCGGAGTCGGGCGAGCAGTACTTC. It yields the protein CSVAGTSESGEQYF.

This chain uses TRBV19 with TRBJ2-1; TRBD2 aligns across 10 bases. This CDR3 has 15 amino acids. Germline assignment: CDR1 LNHDA and CDR2 SQIVND (reference sequence). After removal of 4 bases from V and 7 bases from J, the junction contained 7 bases not matched to a gene. CDR3 loop: CASSSSSGRINEQFF. The CDR3, as DNA: TGTGCCAGTAGTAGCTCTAGCGGGAGAATAAATGAGCAGTTCTTC.